These 22 T cell receptor beta chains came from one sample sequenced in a study of OX40 agonist ivuxolimab in advanced cancers. The method was immunoSEQ multiplex PCR; TCRdb's version includes in-frame clones alone and lacks a portion of them. Among 65,000 to 90,000 clones listed, approximately 82% were seen once. The sequencing here drew on CD4+ or CD8+ T cells sorted from blood, taken in a trial of the OX40 agonist ivuxolimab. The receptors stem from an adult with an advanced solid tumor such as melanoma, head and neck, liver or kidney cancer.

This chain joins TRBV27 and TRBJ1-2, with a possible D match to TRBD1 (5 bases). The length of the CDR3 is 14 residues. The germline V gene has CDR1 MNHEY and CDR2 SMNVEV (reference sequence). V gave up 6 bases and J gave up 2 bases, with 13 bases separating them. CDR3 residues: CASRTLGVNYGYTF. In DNA form, the CDR3 reads TGTGCCAGCAGGACCCTGGGGGTAAACTATGGCTACACCTTC.

The V and J genes are TRBV2 and TRBJ2-3; tentatively, D is TRBD2 (7 bases). V gave up 4 bases and J gave up 2 bases, with 19 bases separating them. CDR1 is SNHLY and CDR2 is FYNNEI in the germline V gene. The CDR3 loop spans 17 amino acids. The DNA of the CDR3 is TGTGCCAGCAGTGCACCTAGGGGGAGGGGGTTCACAGATACGCAGTATTTT. Amino acids: CASSAPRGRGFTDTQYF.

The chain joins TRBV5-5 to TRBJ1-3, with D unclear. CDR1 and CDR2 (germline): SGHKS, YYEKEE (reference sequence). The V end lost 4 bases, the J end lost 1 base, and 12 bases lay between the germline ends. This CDR3 region has 15 residues. DNA of the CDR3: TGTGCCAGCAGCCTTGGATGGGTATCTGGAAACACCATATATTTT. This gives the protein CASSLGWVSGNTIYF.

The chain joins TRBV2 to TRBJ2-1, with D unresolved. This CDR3 spans 13 amino acids. The V gene's germline CDR1 is SNHLY and CDR2 FYNNEI. Trimming took 5 bases from V and 6 from J, leaving 11 bases between them. DNA of the CDR3: TGTGCCAGCAGTTTCGTGGTGGGCAATGAGCAGTTCTTC. This encodes CASSFVVGNEQFF.

The V and J genes are TRBV7-2 and TRBJ2-1; tentative D call: TRBD2 (5 bases). CDR1 and CDR2 (germline): SGHTA, FQGNSA. V shed 1 base and J shed 4 bases, with 11 bases lying between them. The CDR3 loop spans 15 amino acids. CDR3 in amino acids: CASSLDGKAYNEQFF. The CDR3 nucleotides are TGTGCCAGCAGCTTAGACGGGAAGGCGTACAATGAGCAGTTCTTC.

The chain carries TRBV19 and TRBJ2-1, with 7 bases fitting TRBD2. Germline-derived CDR1 and CDR2 are LNHDA and SQIVND (reference sequence). The V gene end was trimmed by 3 bases and the J gene end by 2 bases; junction bases not matched to a gene: 4. CDR3 length: 15 amino acids. The chain's CDR3 is CASSIGTSAYNEQFF. CDR3 nucleotide sequence: TGTGCCAGTAGTATCGGAACTAGCGCCTACAATGAGCAGTTCTTC.

The V gene is TRBV5-1, the J gene TRBJ1-4; D unclear. V dropped 6 bases and J dropped 3 bases, with 9 bases sitting between them. The CDR3 runs to 13 residues. From germline, CDR1 is SGHRS and CDR2 YFSETQ. The CDR3 protein is CASNDGANEKLFF. The CDR3 DNA follows: TGCGCCAGCAACGACGGGGCTAATGAAAAACTGTTTTTT.

This clone was found a few times. This chain uses TRBV27 with TRBJ1-1; D call uncertain. Germline V gene lookup returns CDR1 MNHEY and CDR2 SMNVEV (reference sequence). Trimming shortened V by 3 bases and J by 3 bases, and 11 bases separated the two germline ends. This CDR3 has 14 amino acids. DNA for the CDR3: TGTGCCAGCAGTTTCGGACTGGCGGACACTGAAGCTTTCTTT. Its protein is CASSFGLADTEAFF.

This chain connects TRBV6-6 to TRBJ2-7; 10 nucleotides agree with TRBD2. J was trimmed by 2 bases and V by 5 bases; bases with no gene match: 3. Germline V gives CDR1 MNHNY, CDR2 SVGAGI (reference sequence). The CDR3 sequence is 14 residues long. The CDR3 bases are TGTGCCAGCAGTCGACTAGCGGGCACCTACGAGCAGTACTTC. Its protein is CASSRLAGTYEQYF.

The CDR3: CASSLDYNSYEQYF. Written as DNA, the CDR3 is TGTGCCAGCAGCTTGGACTATAATTCCTACGAGCAGTACTTC. V and J are TRBV5-5 and TRBJ2-7, with D uncertain. V lost 0 bases and J 1 base, leaving 8 bases between the germline ends. Germline lookup yields CDR1 SGHKS and CDR2 YYEKEE (reference sequence). This CDR3 is built from 14 residues.

The chain joins TRBV28 to TRBJ1-5, with a possible D match to TRBD1 (6 bases). This CDR3 spans 18 amino acids. CDR1 and CDR2 from the germline V gene are MDHEN and SYDVKM. Between the trimmed V and J ends, which lost 2 bases and 2 bases, there was a span of 19 bases. For the CDR3, the DNA is TGTGCCAGCAGTTTAAGCAGGGGCTGGTACGGCGGCAATCAGCCCCAGCATTTT. Amino acid sequence: CASSLSRGWYGGNQPQHF. The full variable domain, its missing parts supplied by reference TRBV28 and TRBJ1-5, is DVKVTQSSRYLVKRTGEKVFLECVQDMDHENMFWYRQDPGLGLRLIYFSYDVKMKEKGDIPEGYSVSREKKERFSLILESASTNQTSMYLCASSLSRGWYGGNQPQHFGDGTRLSIL.

The genes are TRBV18 and TRBJ2-1, with D perhaps matching TRBD2 (5 bases). CDR1 KGHSH and CDR2 LQKENI come from the germline V gene. The length of the CDR3 is 15 residues. Trimming took off 6 bases at V and 2 bases at J, with 14 bases between the two ends. CDR3 sequence: CASSWVQRTYNEQFF. In nucleotides, the CDR3 is TGTGCCAGCTCCTGGGTCCAGCGGACCTACAATGAGCAGTTCTTC. Full variable domain (outside the CDR3, taken from reference TRBV18 and TRBJ2-1): NAGVMQNPRHLVRRRGQEARLRCSPMKGHSHVYWYRQLPEEGLKFMVYLQKENIIDESGMPKERFSAEFPKEGPSILRIQQVVRGDSAAYFCASSWVQRTYNEQFFGPGTRLTVL.

The chain couples TRBV5-1 to TRBJ2-5; 8 bases align to TRBD2. Germline lookup yields CDR1 SGHRS and CDR2 YFSETQ. The CDR3 totals 15 residues. V gave up 4 bases and J gave up 5 bases; unmatched junction bases: 10. The CDR3 sequence is CASSPPTAGDETQYF. In DNA form, the CDR3 reads TGCGCCAGCAGCCCTCCTACAGCGGGGGATGAGACCCAGTACTTC.

The chain has TRBV15 and TRBJ2-3, with D perhaps TRBD1 or TRBD2 (5 bases each). V dropped 0 bases and J dropped 8 bases, with 9 bases sitting between them. This CDR3 spans 13 amino acids. The germline gives CDR1 LNHNV, CDR2 YYDKDF (reference sequence). The DNA of the CDR3 is TGTGCCACCAGCAGAGATTGGGGGATTACGCAGTATTTT. This translates into CATSRDWGITQYF.

This clone is a singleton in its sample. The chain couples TRBV2 to TRBJ2-7; TRBD1 matches 10 bases. CDR3 length: 13 residues. Germline CDR1 and CDR2: SNHLY and FYNNEI. V shed 6 bases, J shed 3 bases, and the junction held 2 bases outside the gene matches. CDR3 bases: TGTGCCAGCAGCAGGGACAGGGGCTACGAGCAGTACTTC. This encodes CASSRDRGYEQYF.

V usage is TRBV5-1 and J usage is TRBJ2-5; D is unclear. This CDR3 is built from 13 residues. In germline, CDR1 is SGHRS, CDR2 YFSETQ. The V end lost 5 bases, the J end lost 1 base, and 9 bases lay between the germline ends. The CDR3 here is CASRTTLQETQYF. CDR3 nucleotide sequence: TGCGCCAGCAGGACGACCCTCCAAGAGACCCAGTACTTC. The full variable domain, with the rest looked up from reference TRBV5-1 and TRBJ2-5, is KAGVTQTPRYLIKTRGQQVTLSCSPISGHRSVSWYQQTPGQGLQFLFEYFSETQRNKGNFPGRFSGRQFSNSRSEMNVSTLELGDSALYLCASRTTLQETQYFGPGTRLLVL.

This chain connects TRBV11-3 to TRBJ2-3; D is perhaps TRBD2 (7 bases). V gave up 8 bases and J gave up 5 bases, with 14 bases separating them. CDR3 size: 13 residues. Germline values: CDR1 SGHNT, CDR2 YENEEA. CDR3 residues: CASGGAVLDTQYF. CDR3 nucleotide sequence: TGTGCCAGCGGGGGGGCGGTGTTAGATACGCAGTATTTT.

V usage is TRBV2 and J usage is TRBJ2-7, with 8 bases identical to TRBD1. Germline CDR1 SNHLY, CDR2 FYNNEI. This CDR3 is built from 12 residues. The junction had 2 bases not matched to a gene; V was cut back by 5 bases and J by 5 bases. The CDR3 bases are TGTGCCAGCAGTTCAGGGGGCCACGAGCAGTACTTC. Translating gives CASSSGGHEQYF.

Turning to this clone: Different DNA sequences within this sample yield the same CDR3. This rearrangement joins TRBV19 to TRBJ2-2, with a weak D call TRBD2 (5 bases). Germline V gene sequence: CDR1 LNHDA, CDR2 SQIVND (reference sequence). Deletions cut 5 bases from V and 5 bases from J, with 9 bases between. The length of the CDR3 is 13 residues. The CDR3 DNA reads as TGTGCCAGTAGTGAGGGCTATACCGGGGAGCTGTTTTTT. Translation gives CASSEGYTGELFF.

This clone was observed a handful of times. The DNA for the CDR3 is TGTGCCAGCAGCCCGCGAGATACGCAGTATTTT. This codes for CASSPRDTQYF. The chain couples TRBV11-2 to TRBJ2-3; no clear D gene. This CDR3 contains 11 residues. Looked up from germline, CDR1 is SGHAT and CDR2 is FQNNGV. V lost 5 bases to trimming and J lost 5 bases, with 5 bases between them. The whole variable domain, filled in from reference TRBV11-2 and TRBJ2-3, reads EAGVAQSPRYKIIEKRQSVAFWCNPISGHATLYWYQQILGQGPKLLIQFQNNGVVDDSQLPKDRFSAERLKGVDSTLKIQPAKLEDSAVYLCASSPRDTQYFGPGTRLTVL.

The CDR3 sequence is CASSLAGTTNTGELFF. CDR3 DNA sequence: TGCGCCAGCAGCTTGGCTGGGACAACGAACACCGGGGAGCTGTTTTTT. The chain joins TRBV5-1 to TRBJ2-2; weak D call: TRBD1 (6 bases). The CDR3 loop spans 16 amino acids. CDR1 and CDR2 from the germline V gene are SGHRS and YFSETQ. V shed 0 bases and J shed 0 bases, with 9 bases lying between them.

This clone came up once. Compared with germline, one end of the junction differs, possibly owing to a read error. The V call is TRBV7-7, the J call TRBJ2-7; 12 bases are a match to TRBD2. Germline values: CDR1 SSHAT, CDR2 FNYEAQ (reference sequence). This CDR3 has 14 residues. The chain's CDR3 is CASSPTSGSSKQYF. The CDR3 DNA reads TGTGCTAGCAGCCCGACTAGCGGGAGTTCAAAGCAGTACTTC.